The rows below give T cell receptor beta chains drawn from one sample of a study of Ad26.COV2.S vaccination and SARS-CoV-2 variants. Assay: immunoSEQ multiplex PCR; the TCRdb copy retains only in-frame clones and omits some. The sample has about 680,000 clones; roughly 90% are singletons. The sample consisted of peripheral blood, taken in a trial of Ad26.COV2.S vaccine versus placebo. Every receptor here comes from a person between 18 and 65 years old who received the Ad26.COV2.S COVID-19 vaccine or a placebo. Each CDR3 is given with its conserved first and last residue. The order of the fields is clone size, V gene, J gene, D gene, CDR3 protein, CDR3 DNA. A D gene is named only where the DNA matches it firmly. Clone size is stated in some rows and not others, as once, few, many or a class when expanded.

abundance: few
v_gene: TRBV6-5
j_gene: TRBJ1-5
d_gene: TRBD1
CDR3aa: CASSEGTGVSQPQHF
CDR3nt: TGTGCCAGCAGCGAGGGGACAGGGGTTAGTCAGCCCCAGCATTTT

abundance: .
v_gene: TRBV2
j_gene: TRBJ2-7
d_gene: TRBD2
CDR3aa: CASSAGALREQYF
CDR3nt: TGTGCCAGCAGCGCGGGAGCCCTTCGGGAGCAGTACTTC

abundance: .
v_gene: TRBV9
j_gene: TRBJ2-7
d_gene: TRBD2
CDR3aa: CASGGAGTYEQYF
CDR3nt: TGTGCCAGCGGGGGAGCGGGGACGTACGAGCAGTACTTC

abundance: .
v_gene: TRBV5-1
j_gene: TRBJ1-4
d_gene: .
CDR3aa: CASSLGGGDGEKLFF
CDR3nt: TGCGCCAGCAGCTTGGGCGGGGGTGACGGGGAAAAACTGTTTTTT

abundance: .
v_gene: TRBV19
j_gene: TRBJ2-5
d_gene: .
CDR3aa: CASSISRDQETQYF
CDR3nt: TGTGCCAGTAGTATTAGTAGGGACCAAGAGACCCAGTACTTC

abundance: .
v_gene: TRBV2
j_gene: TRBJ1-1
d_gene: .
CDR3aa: CASSLGRAEAFF
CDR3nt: TGTGCCAGCAGCCTAGGTAGGGCTGAAGCTTTCTTT

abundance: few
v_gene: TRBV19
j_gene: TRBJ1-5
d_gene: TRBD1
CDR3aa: CASSIPTGAYQPQHF
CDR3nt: TGTGCCAGTAGTATCCCGACAGGGGCATATCAGCCCCAGCATTTT

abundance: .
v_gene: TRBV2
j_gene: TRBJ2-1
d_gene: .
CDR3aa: CASRPSGISYNEQFF
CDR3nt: TGTGCCAGCAGGCCCTCTGGCATCTCCTACAATGAGCAGTTCTTC

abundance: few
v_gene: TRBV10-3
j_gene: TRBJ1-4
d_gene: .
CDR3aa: CAISETQGYEKLFF
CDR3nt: TGTGCCATCAGTGAGACACAGGGTTATGAAAAACTGTTTTTT

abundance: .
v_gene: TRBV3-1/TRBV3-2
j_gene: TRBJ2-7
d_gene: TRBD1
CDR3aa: CASSQAPGTGVGEQYF
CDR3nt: TGTGCCAGCAGCCAAGCCCCCGGGACAGGGGTTGGAGAGCAGTACTTC

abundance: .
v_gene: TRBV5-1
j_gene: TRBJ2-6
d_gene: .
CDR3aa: CASSFVGSGANVLTF
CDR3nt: TGCGCCAGCAGCTTCGTAGGGTCTGGGGCCAACGTCCTGACTTTC

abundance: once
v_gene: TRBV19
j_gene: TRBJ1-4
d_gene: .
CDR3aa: CASNWDNEKLFF
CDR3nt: TGTGCCAGTAACTGGGATAATGAAAAACTGTTTTTT

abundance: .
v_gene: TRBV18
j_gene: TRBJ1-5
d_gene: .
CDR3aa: CASSPPDGYNQPQHF
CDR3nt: TGTGCCAGCTCACCCCCGGACGGCTACAATCAGCCCCAGCATTTT